These T cell receptor beta chains were read from a single sample in a study of Ad26.COV2.S vaccination and SARS-CoV-2 variants. Method: immunoSEQ multiplex PCR; TCRdb's copy keeps in-frame clones and lacks some. The table shows 350,000 to 500,000 clones, with approximately 90% occurring only once. The sample here was peripheral blood, taken in a trial of Ad26.COV2.S vaccine versus placebo. The receptor set was obtained from a person aged 18-65 years who received the Ad26.COV2.S COVID-19 vaccine or a placebo. Both conserved end residues are part of each CDR3. The D gene is left open where the match is weak. Not all rows give a size; the values are once, few, many and, for expanded clones, a class.

d_call	clone_size	v_call	j_call	cdr3_nt	cdr3_aa
NA	NA	TRBV21-1	TRBJ2-5	TGTGCCAGCAGCTTCCCGCAGGGCCAAGAGACCCAGTACTTC	CASSFPQGQETQYF
TRBD2	NA	TRBV18	TRBJ2-5	TGTGCCAGCTCACCACCGTCTAGCGGGACCATGCGGACCCAGTACTTC	CASSPPSSGTMRTQYF
NA	NA	TRBV5-1	TRBJ2-1	TGCGCCAGCAGCTTGGAATGGTTCGGGACAACCTACAATGAGCAGTTCTTC	CASSLEWFGTTYNEQFF
TRBD2	NA	TRBV6-2/TRBV6-3	TRBJ2-7	TGTGCCAGCAGTTACTCATCAGGGGGACTAGCGGGAGCGGCCGACGAGCAGTACTTC	CASSYSSGGLAGAADEQYF
NA	NA	TRBV18	TRBJ1-5	TGTGCCAGCTCACCACAAACCGGGAAGCCCCAGCATTTT	CASSPQTGKPQHF
NA	few	TRBV2	TRBJ2-7	TGTGCCAGCAGTGAATTTGGCTTCTACGAGCAGTACTTC	CASSEFGFYEQYF
NA	once	TRBV4-3	TRBJ1-1	TGCGCCAGCAGCCAAGATAGGCAGATGAACACTGAAGCTTTCTTT	CASSQDRQMNTEAFF
NA	few	TRBV5-4	TRBJ2-3	TGTGCCAGCAGCGGCGGGTCATTCACAGATACGCAGTATTTT	CASSGGSFTDTQYF
NA	NA	TRBV30	TRBJ2-7	TGTGCCTGGAATCGGGGAAGCCCATACGAGCAGTACTTC	CAWNRGSPYEQYF
NA	NA	TRBV7-2	TRBJ2-7	TGTGCCAGCAGCTCTCCGCGCTCCTACGAGCAGTACTTC	CASSSPRSYEQYF
NA	few	TRBV6-5	TRBJ1-6	TGTGCCAGCAGTTACTCTATGGGGGCTGGGGATTCACCCCTCCACTTT	CASSYSMGAGDSPLHF
NA	NA	TRBV14	TRBJ1-1	TGTGCCAGCAGCCAAGATTCCCGGAAGGCTTTCTTT	CASSQDSRKAFF
NA	once	TRBV19	TRBJ2-6	TGTGCCAGTATAACCAGCGGCTCTGGGGCCAACGTCCTGACTTTC	CASITSGSGANVLTF
NA	NA	TRBV2	TRBJ2-5	TGTGCCAGCAGTGTGTTTGGACAGCAAGAGACCCAGTACTTC	CASSVFGQQETQYF
NA	NA	TRBV9	TRBJ2-5	TGTGCCAGCAGAGGACTTTCAGAGACCCAGTACTTC	CASRGLSETQYF
NA	NA	TRBV7-2	TRBJ2-3	TGTGCCAGCAGCGCCTCGACTAGCACAGATACGCAGTATTTT	CASSASTSTDTQYF
NA	NA	TRBV9	TRBJ2-5	TGTGCCAGCAGCCCTACTGACAGATTGGGGACCCAGTACTTC	CASSPTDRLGTQYF